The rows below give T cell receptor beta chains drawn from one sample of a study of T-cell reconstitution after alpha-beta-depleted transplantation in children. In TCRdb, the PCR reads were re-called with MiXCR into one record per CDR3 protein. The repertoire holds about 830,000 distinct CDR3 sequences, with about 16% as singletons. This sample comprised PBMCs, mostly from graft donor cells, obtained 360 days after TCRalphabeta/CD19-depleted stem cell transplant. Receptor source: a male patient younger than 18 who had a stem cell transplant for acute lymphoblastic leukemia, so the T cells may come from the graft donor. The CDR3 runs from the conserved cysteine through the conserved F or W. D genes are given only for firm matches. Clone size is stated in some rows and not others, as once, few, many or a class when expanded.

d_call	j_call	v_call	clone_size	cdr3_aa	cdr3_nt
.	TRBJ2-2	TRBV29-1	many	CSVVGRENTGELFF	TGCAGCGTTGTGGGACGGGAGAACACCGGGGAGCTGTTTTTT
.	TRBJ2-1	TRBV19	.	CASSEDGNFYNEQFF	TGTGCCAGTAGCGAGGACGGAAATTTCTACAATGAGCAGTTCTTC
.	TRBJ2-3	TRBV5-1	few	CASSHTSPTDTQYF	TGCGCCAGCAGCCACACCTCTCCCACAGATACGCAGTATTTT
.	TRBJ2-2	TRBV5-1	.	CASRARQGITGELFF	TGCGCCAGCCGGGCGAGGCAGGGTATCACCGGGGAGCTGTTTTTT
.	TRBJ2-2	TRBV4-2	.	CASSDVRNTGELFF	TGTGCCAGCAGCGACGTGCGGAACACCGGGGAGCTGTTTTTT
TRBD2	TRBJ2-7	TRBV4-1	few	CASSPLAGEIYEQYF	TGCGCCAGCAGCCCTTTAGCGGGAGAAATCTACGAGCAGTACTTC
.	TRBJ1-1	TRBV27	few	CASSSPGTEAFF	TGTGCCAGCAGTTCCCCGGGCACTGAAGCTTTCTTT
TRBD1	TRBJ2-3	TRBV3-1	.	CASSLHRQGSTDTQYF	TGTGCCAGCAGCCTTCACCGACAGGGTAGCACAGATACGCAGTATTTT
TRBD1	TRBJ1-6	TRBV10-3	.	CAISEDRVIGSPLHF	TGTGCCATCAGTGAAGACAGGGTAATAGGTTCACCCCTCCACTTT
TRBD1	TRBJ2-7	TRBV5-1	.	CARGRTGGSYEQYF	TGCGCCAGGGGGCGGACAGGGGGCAGCTACGAGCAGTACTTC
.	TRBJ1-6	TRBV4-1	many	CASSQAERTQGWSPLHF	TGCGCCAGCAGTCAGGCGGAACGCACCCAGGGATGGTCACCCCTCCACTTT
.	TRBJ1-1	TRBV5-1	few	CASSEGYGTEAFF	TGCGCCAGCAGCGAGGGTTATGGGACTGAAGCTTTCTTT
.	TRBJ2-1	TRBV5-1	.	CASSRTQGRNEQFF	TGCGCCAGCAGCCGGACACAGGGAAGGAATGAGCAGTTCTTC
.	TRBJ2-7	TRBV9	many	CASSVEGYEQYF	TGTGCCAGCAGCGTTGAAGGCTACGAGCAGTACTTC
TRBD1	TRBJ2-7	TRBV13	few	CASSPRDRDEQYF	TGTGCCAGCAGCCCAAGGGACAGGGACGAGCAGTACTTC
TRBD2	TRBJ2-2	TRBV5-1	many	CASSLVSGSNGELFF	TGCGCCAGCAGCTTGGTTAGCGGGAGCAACGGGGAGCTGTTTTTT
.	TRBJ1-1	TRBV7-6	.	CASSLGGEYEAFF	TGTGCCAGCAGCTTAGGGGGCGAATATGAAGCTTTCTTT
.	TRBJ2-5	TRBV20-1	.	CSARSGTNQETQYF	TGCAGTGCTAGATCTGGGACCAACCAAGAGACCCAGTACTTC
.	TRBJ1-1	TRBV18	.	CASSANVRGPTEAFF	TGTGCCAGCTCAGCCAACGTCCGGGGTCCGACTGAAGCTTTCTTT
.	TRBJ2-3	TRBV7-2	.	CASSNDHGTTQYF	TGTGCCAGCAGCAACGACCACGGGACTACGCAGTATTTT
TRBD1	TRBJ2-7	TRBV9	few	CASSVGDRGPPFDEQYF	TGTGCCAGCAGCGTAGGGGACAGGGGTCCCCCTTTCGACGAGCAGTACTTC
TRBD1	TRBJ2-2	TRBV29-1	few	CSVVDRGQVGELFF	TGCAGCGTCGTGGACAGGGGGCAGGTCGGGGAGCTGTTTTTT
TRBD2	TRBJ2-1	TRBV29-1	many	CSVDPPLGREKSYNEQFF	TGCAGCGTTGACCCACCGTTGGGGCGGGAGAAATCCTACAATGAGCAGTTCTTC
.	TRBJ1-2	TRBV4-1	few	CASSPQGNRDGYGYTF	TGCGCCAGCAGCCCCCAAGGGAACAGGGATGGCTATGGCTACACCTTC
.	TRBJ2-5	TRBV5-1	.	CASSMVSGEETQYF	TGCGCCAGCAGCATGGTGTCGGGTGAAGAGACCCAGTACTTC
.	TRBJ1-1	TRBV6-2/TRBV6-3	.	CASSPNQGHPEAFF	TGTGCCAGCAGTCCGAACCAGGGGCACCCTGAAGCTTTCTTT
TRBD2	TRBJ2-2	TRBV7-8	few	CASSLAWGGTGELFF	TGTGCCAGCAGCTTAGCGTGGGGGGGCACCGGGGAGCTGTTTTTT
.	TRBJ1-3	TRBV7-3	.	CASSREGTGNTIYF	TGTGCCAGCAGCCGGGAGGGGACTGGAAACACCATATATTTT
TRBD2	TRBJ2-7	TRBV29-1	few	CSVGWTSGSYEQYF	TGCAGCGTTGGCTGGACTAGCGGGAGTTACGAGCAGTACTTC
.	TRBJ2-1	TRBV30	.	CAWGKNSYNEQFF	TGTGCCTGGGGTAAAAATTCCTACAATGAGCAGTTCTTC
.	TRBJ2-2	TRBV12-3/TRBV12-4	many	CASTAIYGELFF	TGTGCCAGCACCGCTATTTATGGGGAGCTGTTTTTT
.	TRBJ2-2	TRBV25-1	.	CASSDRLNTGELFF	TGTGCCAGCAGTGATAGACTGAACACCGGGGAGCTGTTTTTT
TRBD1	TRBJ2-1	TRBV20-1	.	CSARRTGDSSYNEQFF	TGCAGTGCCCGCCGGACTGGGGACAGCTCCTACAATGAGCAGTTCTTC
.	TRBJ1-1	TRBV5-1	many	CASSFSGINTEAFF	TGCGCCAGCAGCTTTAGTGGAATAAACACTGAAGCTTTCTTT
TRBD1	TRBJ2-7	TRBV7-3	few	CASSLSPGTGTYEQYF	TGTGCCAGCAGCTTATCCCCCGGGACAGGGACCTACGAGCAGTACTTC
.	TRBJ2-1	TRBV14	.	CASSISGLYNEQFF	TGTGCCAGCAGCATAAGTGGACTATACAATGAGCAGTTCTTC
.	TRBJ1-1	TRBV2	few	CASSGGPNTEAFF	TGTGCCAGCAGTGGGGGACCTAACACTGAAGCTTTCTTT
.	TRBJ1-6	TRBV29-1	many	CSVGCQGKERYNSPLHF	TGCAGCGTTGGGTGCCAGGGAAAGGAACGGTATAATTCACCCCTCCACTTT
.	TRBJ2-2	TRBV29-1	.	CSVEDPETDVANTGELFF	TGCAGCGTTGAAGATCCTGAGACGGACGTAGCGAACACCGGGGAGCTGTTTTTT
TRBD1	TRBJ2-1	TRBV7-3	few	CASSVDRGSSYNEQFF	TGTGCCAGCAGCGTTGACAGGGGTAGCTCCTACAATGAGCAGTTCTTC
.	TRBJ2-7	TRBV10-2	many	CASTEAGVGGSYEQYF	TGCGCCAGCACCGAAGCTGGGGTTGGGGGGTCATACGAGCAGTACTTC
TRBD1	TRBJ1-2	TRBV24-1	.	CATSDPGQGFKRYTF	TGTGCCACCAGTGACCCGGGACAGGGGTTTAAGCGCTACACCTTC
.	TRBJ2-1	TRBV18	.	CASSPQGDLKYNEQFF	TGTGCCAGCTCACCACAGGGGGACTTGAAGTACAATGAGCAGTTCTTC
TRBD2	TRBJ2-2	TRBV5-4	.	CAGSFGGRGSGELFF	TGTGCCGGCAGCTTTGGCGGGAGGGGGAGCGGGGAGCTGTTTTTT
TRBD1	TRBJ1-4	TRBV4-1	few	CASSQRILFGTAENEKLFF	TGCGCCAGCAGCCAACGTATATTGTTTGGGACAGCAGAGAATGAAAAACTGTTTTTT
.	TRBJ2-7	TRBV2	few	CASKGGSNYEQYF	TGTGCCAGCAAGGGCGGATCGAACTACGAGCAGTACTTC
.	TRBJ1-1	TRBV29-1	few	CSVEEGFMNTEAFF	TGCAGCGTTGAAGAGGGGTTCATGAACACTGAAGCTTTCTTT
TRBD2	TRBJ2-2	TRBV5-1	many	CASSLAREGYTGELFF	TGCGCCAGCAGCTTGGCGCGGGAGGGGTACACCGGGGAGCTGTTTTTT
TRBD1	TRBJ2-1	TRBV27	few	CASSTGGLNEQFF	TGTGCCAGCAGTACAGGGGGCCTAAATGAGCAGTTCTTC